This entry concerns a single T cell receptor (beta chain). Its antigen is undetermined. V lost 5 bases, J lost 4 bases, and 12 bases lay in between. This CDR3 comprises 14 residues. Germline V CDR1 and CDR2: MNHEY, SVGEGT. This sample was included in a study of blood T cells in healthy people across ages. The study, taken as a whole, reports: Researchers deemed the diversity estimates from one million T cells underestimates. Long-lived donors exceeded aged donors in naive CD4+ cells and diversity.

Using a J-beta primer mix together with a sample-barcoded 5' primer, a second PCR was run for 7 to 11 cycles. TCRdb redid the calling of the 5' RACE reads with MiXCR, one entry per CDR3 protein. The sample comprises 950,000 to 1,200,000 distinct CDR3 sequences, approximately 38% of which are singletons, and around 13% rests with the top ten. The chain links TRBV6-2 or TRBV6-3 to TRBJ2-1, with D possibly being TRBD1 (6 bases). Sequenced: blood. The source is a man aged 18 to 35 in good health. The CDR3 nucleotides are TGTGCCAGCAGTGACGGGACAACATACAATGAGCAGTTCTTC. Translated: CASSDGTTYNEQFF.